This T cell receptor beta chain was sequenced in a study of naive and memory T cell subsets. The study's findings and limits: Over 85% of naive TCR sequences appeared only once, unlike memory subsets. Each distinct alpha or beta sequence counts as one clonotype. Gini index rose across naive, CM, EM and EMRA in CD4 and CD8.

Both TRBC1 and TRBC2 were covered by a beta constant-region primer of two equimolar oligonucleotides. The ligated cDNA underwent four PCR rounds using SP2 and nested alpha and beta constant-region primers. An oligonucleotide with the SP2 primer and a 12-nucleotide UMI was ligated to the cDNA 3' end. Using its own MiXCR run on the UMI-ligation and nested PCR reads, TCRdb lists one record per CDR3 protein. The sample lists 100,000 to 150,000 distinct CDR3 sequences; roughly 36% were seen once. Germline CDR1 reads SGHTA; CDR2 reads FQGTGA. Trimming took off 4 bases at V and 6 bases at J, with 6 bases between the two ends. This CDR3 is built from 12 residues. With regard to this clonotype: Its antigen is not identified.

This sequence joins TRBV7-3 and TRBJ2-2; unclear D gene. Material: central memory CD4+ T cells from blood. The sequence derives from a human donor in good health. The CDR3 loop is CASSSTAGELFF. CDR3 nucleotides: TGTGCCAGCAGCTCTACCGCCGGGGAGCTGTTTTTT. The whole variable domain, remainder taken from reference TRBV7-3 and TRBJ2-2, is GAGVSQTPSNKVTEKGKYVELRCDPISGHTALYWYRQSLGQGPEFLIYFQGTGAADDSGLPNDRFFAVRPEGSVSTLKIQRTERGDSAVYLCASSSTAGELFFGEGSRLTVL.